Listed below are T cell receptor beta chains from one sample, sequenced in a study of chemoradiotherapy in HPV16-positive cancers. The protocol was immunoSEQ multiplex PCR, while the TCRdb copy is restricted to in-frame clones and leaves out a portion. This repertoire shows around 13,000 clones, around 72% found once; its top ten account for 8.3%. This specimen was acquired from a patient who underwent chemoradiotherapy. Receptor source: a human donor with HPV-associated anogenital cancer. CDR3s include the opening cysteine and the closing phenylalanine or tryptophan. Each record gives: CDR3 protein, CDR3 DNA, clone size, V gene, CDR3 length, J gene, D gene. The D gene is left open where the match is weak. Some rows have no size entry. The others give once, few or many, or a class for an expanded clone.

CASSPPLGWVSVDNEQFF | TGTGCCAGCTCCCCGCCCCTAGGCTGGGTGAGTGTCGACAATGAGCAGTTCTTC | NA | TRBV7-2 | 18 | TRBJ2-1 | NA
CSGYLAGFTGELFF | TGCAGCGGATATCTAGCGGGTTTCACCGGGGAGCTGTTTTTT | NA | TRBV29-1 | 14 | TRBJ2-2 | TRBD2
CASSVGTDNSPLHF | TGTGCCAGCAGCGTAGGGACAGATAATTCACCCCTCCACTTT | NA | TRBV9 | 14 | TRBJ1-6 | NA
CASVNMNTEAFF | TGTGCCAGCGTCAATATGAACACTGAAGCTTTCTTT | NA | TRBV6-6 | 12 | TRBJ1-1 | NA
CASSSRGTSGIRQFF | TGTGCCAGCAGTTCCCGAGGGACTAGCGGAATAAGACAGTTCTTC | NA | TRBV6-1 | 15 | TRBJ2-1 | TRBD2
CAWSSWGGTGTEAFF | TGTGCCTGGAGTTCCTGGGGGGGCACGGGCACTGAAGCTTTCTTT | once | TRBV30 | 15 | TRBJ1-1 | NA
CASSTAGTSGHTGELFF | TGTGCCAGCAGCACAGCCGGGACTAGCGGCCACACCGGGGAGCTGTTTTTT | NA | TRBV5-8 | 17 | TRBJ2-2 | TRBD2
CAISELTGPSGANVLTF | TGTGCCATCAGTGAGTTGACAGGTCCCTCTGGGGCCAACGTCCTGACTTTC | NA | TRBV10-3 | 17 | TRBJ2-6 | NA
CASSQGGDSYEQYF | TGTGCCAGCAGCCAAGGAGGGGATAGCTACGAGCAGTACTTC | NA | TRBV4-2 | 14 | TRBJ2-7 | NA
CASSLAGTGVGEQYF | TGCGCCAGCAGCCTGGCCGGGACAGGGGTCGGCGAGCAGTACTTC | NA | TRBV4-1 | 15 | TRBJ2-7 | TRBD1
CASRDRGSLPGANVLTF | TGTGCCAGCAGAGACAGGGGTAGCCTCCCTGGGGCCAACGTCCTGACTTTC | NA | TRBV2 | 17 | TRBJ2-6 | TRBD1
CASSLGVRARPGTQYF | TGTGCCAGCAGTTTAGGTGTCAGGGCTCGTCCGGGGACCCAGTACTTC | once | TRBV28 | 16 | TRBJ2-5 | NA
CASSQRTGGDTQYF | TGCGCCAGCAGCCAAAGGACAGGGGGCGATACGCAGTATTTT | NA | TRBV4-3 | 14 | TRBJ2-3 | TRBD1
CASSSDRQETQYF | TGTGCCAGCAGCTCGGACAGGCAAGAGACCCAGTACTTC | NA | TRBV7-9 | 13 | TRBJ2-5 | TRBD1
CASSLLFTEAFF | TGTGCCAGCAGCTTACTATTCACTGAAGCTTTCTTT | NA | TRBV7-8 | 12 | TRBJ1-1 | NA
CASSPRTGNYEQYF | TGTGCCAGCAGCCCCCGGACAGGGAACTACGAGCAGTACTTC | NA | TRBV7-2 | 14 | TRBJ2-7 | TRBD1
CAWSWGPYNEQFF | TGTGCCTGGAGCTGGGGGCCATACAATGAGCAGTTCTTC | NA | TRBV30 | 13 | TRBJ2-1 | NA
CASSHGYGYTF | TGCGCCAGCAGCCACGGCTATGGCTACACCTTC | NA | TRBV4-1 | 11 | TRBJ1-2 | NA
CASSPGTALDHEQYF | TGTGCCAGCAGCCCAGGGACCGCTTTGGACCACGAGCAGTACTTC | NA | TRBV5-8 | 15 | TRBJ2-7 | NA
CASSDSRETDTQYF | TGTGCCAGCAGTGACTCGCGGGAGACAGATACGCAGTATTTT | NA | TRBV6-4 | 14 | TRBJ2-3 | TRBD2
CASSLQGSSTDTQYF | TGTGCCAGCAGTTTACAGGGGTCTAGCACAGATACGCAGTATTTT | NA | TRBV11-1 | 15 | TRBJ2-3 | TRBD1
CASRYPGASTEAFF | TGTGCCAGTAGATATCCGGGGGCGAGCACTGAAGCTTTCTTT | NA | TRBV19 | 14 | TRBJ1-1 | NA
CASSQMGVAYNEQFF | TGCGCCAGCAGCCAGATGGGAGTTGCCTACAATGAGCAGTTCTTC | NA | TRBV4-1 | 15 | TRBJ2-1 | NA
CRARGGYTF | TGCAGGGCCCGGGGGGGCTACACCTTC | few | TRBV20-1 | 9 | TRBJ1-2 | NA
CASSYSGTAYNEQFF | TGTGCCAGCAGTTACTCCGGGACCGCCTACAATGAGCAGTTCTTC | once | TRBV6-5 | 15 | TRBJ2-1 | NA
CASSSLGLADYEQYF | TGTGCCAGCAGTAGTCTGGGACTAGCGGACTACGAGCAGTACTTC | NA | TRBV6-5 | 15 | TRBJ2-7 | TRBD2
CASSVGFPGAGEGRTEAFF | TGTGCCAGCAGCGTAGGGTTCCCGGGGGCGGGCGAGGGTCGCACTGAAGCTTTCTTT | NA | TRBV9 | 19 | TRBJ1-1 | NA
CASSLEFASPMGSYNEQFF | TGTGCCAGCAGCTTAGAGTTTGCGTCCCCCATGGGCTCCTACAATGAGCAGTTCTTC | NA | TRBV11-2 | 19 | TRBJ2-1 | NA
CATLTPAGGGETQYF | TGTGCCACCCTAACCCCAGCGGGAGGAGGGGAGACCCAGTACTTC | NA | TRBV28 | 15 | TRBJ2-5 | TRBD2
CASSEAGETQYF | TGTGCCAGCAGTGAAGCTGGCGAGACCCAGTACTTC | NA | TRBV6-1 | 12 | TRBJ2-5 | NA
CASSLGGAGANVLTF | TGTGCCAGCAGCTTAGGAGGGGCTGGGGCCAACGTCCTGACTTTC | NA | TRBV13 | 15 | TRBJ2-6 | NA
CASSYLIVATNEKLFF | TGTGCCAGCAGTTATCTGATCGTGGCAACTAATGAAAAACTGTTTTTT | once | TRBV6-6 | 16 | TRBJ1-4 | NA
CASSDLGFEPQHF | TGTGCCAGCAGTGATCTGGGCTTTGAGCCCCAGCATTTT | few | TRBV25-1 | 13 | TRBJ1-5 | NA
CASSPRTAHYGYTF | TGTGCCAGCAGTCCCCGGACAGCTCACTATGGCTACACCTTC | NA | TRBV28 | 14 | TRBJ1-2 | NA
CASSYKGAGYTF | TGTGCCAGCAGTTACAAGGGGGCTGGCTACACCTTC | NA | TRBV6-5 | 12 | TRBJ1-2 | TRBD1
CASSVGAGRTGELFF | TGTGCCAGCAGCGTAGGTGCAGGGCGGACCGGGGAGCTGTTTTTT | NA | TRBV9 | 15 | TRBJ2-2 | NA
CASSHGRVTGELFF | TGCGCCAGCAGCCATGGTCGGGTCACCGGGGAGCTGTTTTTT | NA | TRBV4-1 | 14 | TRBJ2-2 | NA
CASSIDSAAATQYF | TGTGCCAGTAGTATAGATAGCGCGGCAGCTACGCAGTATTTT | NA | TRBV19 | 14 | TRBJ2-3 | NA
CASSLGIGRNEKLFF | TGCGCCAGCAGCTTGGGGATAGGGCGGAATGAAAAACTGTTTTTT | NA | TRBV5-1 | 15 | TRBJ1-4 | NA
CASSVAGGETQYF | TGTGCCAGCAGCGTAGCGGGAGGAGAGACCCAGTACTTC | NA | TRBV9 | 13 | TRBJ2-5 | TRBD2
CATSTGPEATEQFF | TGTGCCACCAGCACGGGACCAGAAGCCACAGAGCAGTTCTTC | NA | TRBV15 | 14 | TRBJ2-1 | NA